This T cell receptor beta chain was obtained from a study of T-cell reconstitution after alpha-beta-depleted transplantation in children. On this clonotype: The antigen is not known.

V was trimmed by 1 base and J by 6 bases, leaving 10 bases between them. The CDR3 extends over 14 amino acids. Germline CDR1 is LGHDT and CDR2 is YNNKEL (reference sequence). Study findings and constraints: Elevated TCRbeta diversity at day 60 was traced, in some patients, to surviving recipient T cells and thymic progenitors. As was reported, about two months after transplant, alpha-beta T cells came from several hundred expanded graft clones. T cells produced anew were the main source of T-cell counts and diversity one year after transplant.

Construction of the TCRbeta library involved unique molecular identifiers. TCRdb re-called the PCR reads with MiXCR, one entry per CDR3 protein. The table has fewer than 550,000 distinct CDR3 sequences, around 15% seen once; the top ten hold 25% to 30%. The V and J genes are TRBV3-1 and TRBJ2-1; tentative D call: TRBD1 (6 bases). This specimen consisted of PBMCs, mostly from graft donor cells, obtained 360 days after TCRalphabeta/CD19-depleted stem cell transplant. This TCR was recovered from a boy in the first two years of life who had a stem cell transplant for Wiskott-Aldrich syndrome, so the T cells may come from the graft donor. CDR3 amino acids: CASSQVGTRNEQFF. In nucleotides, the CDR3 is TGTGCCAGCAGCCAAGTGGGGACACGCAATGAGCAGTTCTTC.